This paragraph reports one T cell receptor (beta chain). The antigen remains undetermined. This CDR3 spans 18 amino acids. J gave up 1 base and V 10 bases, and 12 bases lay outside the gene matches. Germline V gene lookup returns CDR1 ENHRY and CDR2 SYGVKD. Healthy individuals who donated bone marrow served as the donors. The data stem from a study of cytomegalovirus exposure and HLA in healthy donors. Findings and limits, study-wide: TCR beta V segments were, for the most part, productive about 87% or about 30% of the time in an earlier analysis.

PCR employed 60 Vbeta and 13 Jbeta primers. Repertoires were generated with immunoSEQ multiplex PCR, while TCRdb's copy carries only in-frame clones and drops some. The sample includes 80,000 to 100,000 clones, approximately 78% seen only once; the top ten take about 1.5%. Sequenced: PBMCs. This clonotype was obtained from a man aged 35-49 years in good health and CMV-seronegative. The chain links TRBV10-3 to TRBJ2-3; 15 nucleotides align to TRBD2. CDR3 DNA sequence: TGTGCCACTCAGGGACTAGCGGGGGGCCAAAAACGCACAGATACGCAGTATTTT. Translation gives CATQGLAGGQKRTDTQYF.